The 30 T cell receptor beta chains in this list originate from one sample, sequenced in a study of blood T cell repertoires in COVID-19. The data were produced by immunoSEQ multiplex PCR, yet TCRdb's version contains in-frame clones alone and is incomplete. This table has approximately 490,000 clones, around 90% appearing once. The sample was PBMCs or T cells enriched from blood (not recorded which). The receptors here all came from a woman between 18 and 30 years old who had recovered from COVID-19.

This chain connects TRBV5-1 to TRBJ1-4; D gene uncertain. The germline V gene encodes CDR1 SGHRS and CDR2 YFSETQ. The CDR3 has 15 amino acids. The ends were cut back, 0 bases at V and 8 bases at J, with 14 bases in the middle. CDR3 amino acids: CASSLDTGRGEKLFF. The CDR3 nucleotides read TGCGCCAGCAGCTTGGATACTGGGCGGGGAGAAAAACTGTTTTTT. Full variable domain (missing parts from reference TRBV5-1 and TRBJ1-4): KAGVTQTPRYLIKTRGQQVTLSCSPISGHRSVSWYQQTPGQGLQFLFEYFSETQRNKGNFPGRFSGRQFSNSRSEMNVSTLELGDSALYLCASSLDTGRGEKLFFGSGTQLSVL.

This clone was observed once. CDR3 loop: CASSDPRVSGANVLTF. The CDR3 DNA is TGTGCCAGCAGCGATCCCAGGGTATCTGGGGCCAACGTCCTGACTTTC. The chain has TRBV7-3 and TRBJ2-6; possibly TRBD1 for D (5 bases). V gave up 5 bases and J gave up 1 base, with 12 bases separating them. The CDR3 spans 16 residues. Looked up from germline, CDR1 is SGHTA and CDR2 is FQGTGA. Looking up the rest from reference TRBV7-3 and TRBJ2-6 gives the full variable domain: GAGVSQTPSNKVTEKGKYVELRCDPISGHTALYWYRQSLGQGPEFLIYFQGTGAADDSGLPNDRFFAVRPEGSVSTLKIQRTERGDSAVYLCASSDPRVSGANVLTFGAGSRLTVL.

The gene calls are TRBV5-1 and TRBJ1-2; 8 nucleotides line up with TRBD1. The CDR3 sequence is 14 residues long. J was trimmed by 4 bases and V by 0 bases; bases with no gene match: 2. Germline V gives CDR1 SGHRS, CDR2 YFSETQ. CDR3 nucleotide sequence: TGCGCCAGCAGCTTGGGACAGGGGTTCTATGGCTACACCTTC. Residues: CASSLGQGFYGYTF.

The rearrangement joins TRBV5-6 to TRBJ2-1, with TRBD1 matching 11 bases. The length of the CDR3 is 16 residues. The V gene end was trimmed by 4 bases and the J gene end by 9 bases; junction bases not matched to a gene: 12. The germline V gene has CDR1 SGHDT and CDR2 YYEEEE. The CDR3 nucleotides are TGTGCCAGCAGCATACGGGGACAGGGGGGCGGGGTTGAGCAGTTCTTC. Protein sequence: CASSIRGQGGGVEQFF.

The CDR3 sequence is CASSLRGGNTGELFF. As DNA, the CDR3 is TGTGCCAGCAGCCTTAGGGGGGGGAACACCGGGGAGCTGTTTTTT. This sequence joins TRBV3-1 (or the pseudogene TRBV3-2) and TRBJ2-2; possible D gene TRBD2, 7 bases. Germline lookup yields CDR1 LGHDT and CDR2 YNNKEL (reference sequence). The CDR3 length is 15 residues. V dropped 4 bases and J dropped 1 base, with 10 bases sitting between them.

Concerning this clone: A junction boundary mismatches the germline segment, possibly from a read error. The chain joins TRBV9 to TRBJ2-1; D is ambiguous. Germline loops: CDR1 SGDLS, CDR2 YYNGEE. The CDR3 is 13 residues long. CDR3 sequence reads: CASSVKLSSARIF. CDR3 in DNA: TGTGCCAGCAGCGTAAAACTGTCCTCGGCCAGGATCTTC.

The gene calls are TRBV2 and TRBJ1-4, with 7 bases aligning to TRBD1. With V trimmed by 8 bases and J by 10 bases, 7 bases remained unmatched. The CDR3 contains 12 residues. Germline lookup yields CDR1 SNHLY and CDR2 FYNNEI. Here the CDR3 DNA reads TGTGCCAGCGGACAGGATGATGGAAAACTGTTTTTT. Encoded protein: CASGQDDGKLFF.

The chain uses TRBV19 and TRBJ1-2; weak D call: TRBD1 (6 bases). The germline CDR1 and CDR2 sequences are LNHDA and SQIVND (reference sequence). This CDR3 has 13 amino acids. Deletions cut 6 bases from V and 4 bases from J, with 12 bases between. The CDR3 loop reads CASRGAVGYGYTF. The CDR3 nucleotides are TGTGCCAGTAGGGGGGCTGTCGGCTATGGCTACACCTTC.

The chain recombines TRBV6-5 with TRBJ2-7; 8 nucleotides line up with TRBD1. Germline lookup yields CDR1 MNHEY and CDR2 SVGAGI. CDR3 length equals 14 residues. J was trimmed by 3 bases and V by 6 bases; bases with no gene match: 7. The CDR3 loop is CASSRDRSNYEQYF. The CDR3 DNA is TGTGCCAGCAGCAGGGACAGGTCGAACTACGAGCAGTACTTC.

The chain joins TRBV6-5 to TRBJ1-1; no clear D. This CDR3 region has 12 residues. Germline CDR1 MNHEY, CDR2 SVGAGI. V shed 3 bases and J shed 8 bases, with 10 bases lying between them. In nucleotides, the CDR3 is TGTGCCAGCAGTTATTCCGGAGACGAAGCTTTCTTT. Translating gives CASSYSGDEAFF.

In this sample, this clone turned up a few times. The V call is TRBV14, the J call TRBJ2-7, with D maybe TRBD2 (5 bases). Looked up from germline, CDR1 is SGHDN and CDR2 is FVKESK. The CDR3 is 14 residues long. The V gene lost 2 bases and the J gene lost 0 bases, with 8 bases spanning the gap. The CDR3 sequence is CASSQPGYSYEQYF. The DNA of the CDR3 is TGTGCCAGCAGCCAACCGGGATACTCCTACGAGCAGTACTTC. Full variable domain (outside the CDR3, taken from reference TRBV14 and TRBJ2-7): EAGVTQFPSHSVIEKGQTVTLRCDPISGHDNLYWYRRVMGKEIKFLLHFVKESKQDESGMPNNRFLAERTGGTYSTLKVQPAELEDSGVYFCASSQPGYSYEQYFGPGTRLTVT.

The chain uses TRBV19 and TRBJ1-1, with 7 bases lining up with TRBD1. The germline gives CDR1 LNHDA, CDR2 SQIVND (reference sequence). The CDR3 is 14 amino acids. V lost 4 bases to trimming and J lost 7 bases; unmatched junction nucleotides: 9. The CDR3 region has the DNA TGTGCCAGTAGTACCTATAACAGGGGCGTTGAAGCTTTCTTT. Translation: CASSTYNRGVEAFF.

The rearrangement joins TRBV6-5 to TRBJ1-1; no definite D call. Trimming removed 10 bases from V and 1 base from J, with 16 bases in between. The CDR3 contains 14 residues. Per the germline V gene, CDR1 is MNHEY and CDR2 is SVGAGI. The CDR3 loop reads CATCEAPENTEAFF. The CDR3 DNA reads as TGTGCCACCTGCGAGGCTCCAGAGAACACTGAAGCTTTCTTT.

V and J are TRBV30 and TRBJ1-1; a possible D gene is TRBD1 (6 bases). Germline loops: CDR1 GTSNPN, CDR2 SVGIG (reference sequence). CDR3 length: 15 amino acids. V lost 3 bases and J lost 1, with 15 bases in between. The CDR3 reads CAWRPGRGANTEAFF. The CDR3 bases are TGTGCCTGGAGACCAGGGCGGGGGGCGAACACTGAAGCTTTCTTT.

The chain uses TRBV6-1 and TRBJ1-5; no firm D call. This CDR3 comprises 13 residues. Germline assignment: CDR1 MNHNS and CDR2 SASEGT. Trimming removed 2 bases at V and 5 bases at J, with 7 bases between. CDR3 in amino acids: CASSESLYQPQHF. The CDR3 DNA follows: TGTGCCAGCAGTGAATCCCTATATCAGCCCCAGCATTTT.

This chain links TRBV28 with TRBJ2-7; 9 bases map to TRBD1. Per the germline V gene, CDR1 is MDHEN and CDR2 is SYDVKM. The CDR3 sequence is 15 residues long. Trimming cost V 6 bases and J 3 bases; bases outside gene matches: 9. CDR3 coding DNA: TGTGCCAGCAGCCGCGACAGGGGGGGCGGCTACGAGCAGTACTTC. Translation gives CASSRDRGGGYEQYF.

The V call is TRBV5-6, the J call TRBJ1-3, with D tentatively TRBD1 (5 bases). Germline CDR1 SGHDT, CDR2 YYEEEE. The ends were cut back, 0 bases at V and 0 bases at J, with 10 bases in the middle. CDR3 length: 16 amino acids. The CDR3 DNA follows: TGTGCCAGCAGCTTGGGACAGCGCTACTCTGGAAACACCATATATTTT. It is translated as CASSLGQRYSGNTIYF.

CDR3 sequence (DNA): TGCGCCAGCAGCGATCGGACTAGAATGGATACGCAGTATTTT. Its translation: CASSDRTRMDTQYF. The chain couples TRBV4-1 to TRBJ2-3, with 7 bases aligning to TRBD2. The CDR3 has 14 amino acids. In germline, CDR1 is MGHRA, CDR2 YSYEKL. V trimming: 5 bases; J trimming: 6 bases; junction bases outside the gene matches: 8.

The chain recombines TRBV5-1 with TRBJ1-4; 9 nucleotides line up with TRBD1. The CDR3 is 15 residues long. Germline values: CDR1 SGHRS, CDR2 YFSETQ. After removal of 5 bases from V and 10 bases from J, the junction contained 12 bases not matched to a gene. CDR3 loop: CASSSSTGGGRKLFF. The CDR3 DNA follows: TGCGCCAGCAGTAGCTCTACAGGGGGCGGAAGAAAACTGTTTTTT.

J is TRBJ1-6 and V is TRBV27; D perhaps matches TRBD1 (6 bases). CDR3 length equals 15 residues. Germline loops: CDR1 MNHEY, CDR2 SMNVEV (reference sequence). V lost 7 bases and J 7 bases, leaving 17 bases between the germline ends. For the CDR3, the DNA is TGTGCCAGCACCTTAAGGGGGGGGGCGAATTCACCCCTCCACTTT. Amino acids: CASTLRGGANSPLHF.

The chain links TRBV5-1 to TRBJ1-6; perhaps TRBD1 as D (6 bases). The CDR3 runs 15 residues. The germline V gene encodes CDR1 SGHRS and CDR2 YFSETQ. V was shortened by 7 bases and J by 8 bases, with 19 bases between the two germline ends. In DNA, the CDR3 is TGCGCCAGCTCCGGGGGGGCAGGGGAGGATTCACCCCTCCACTTT. This sequence encodes CASSGGAGEDSPLHF.

The chain uses TRBV19 and TRBJ2-1, with D maybe TRBD1 (6 bases). From germline, CDR1 is LNHDA and CDR2 SQIVND (reference sequence). There are 15 residues in the CDR3. V was trimmed by 5 bases and J by 5 bases, leaving 16 bases between them. CDR3 in DNA: TGTGCCAGTAGTGCTCACAGGGCCCACGACAATGAGCAGTTCTTC. It is translated as CASSAHRAHDNEQFF.

The table lists this clone with a count of one. The genes are TRBV11-2 and TRBJ2-7; the D gene is possibly TRBD1 (5 bases). There are 15 residues in the CDR3. The ends were cut back, 1 base at V and 4 bases at J, with 14 bases in the middle. Germline V gene lookup returns CDR1 SGHAT and CDR2 FQNNGV. DNA for the CDR3: TGTGCCAGCAGCTTAGGTCCCCAGGACACATACGAGCAGTACTTC. Its translation: CASSLGPQDTYEQYF. The full variable domain, completed using reference TRBV11-2 and TRBJ2-7, is EAGVAQSPRYKIIEKRQSVAFWCNPISGHATLYWYQQILGQGPKLLIQFQNNGVVDDSQLPKDRFSAERLKGVDSTLKIQPAKLEDSAVYLCASSLGPQDTYEQYFGPGTRLTVT.

The chain carries TRBV15 and TRBJ1-1; D unresolved. CDR1 and CDR2 (germline): LNHNV, YYDKDF (reference sequence). The CDR3 extends over 16 amino acids. Trimming pared 0 bases from V and 2 bases from J, leaving 13 bases between. CDR3 amino acids: CATSRDQRERNTEAFF. In nucleotides, the CDR3 is TGTGCCACCAGCAGAGATCAAAGGGAGCGAAACACTGAAGCTTTCTTT.

This chain uses TRBV9 with TRBJ2-1; TRBD2 aligns across 7 bases. Germline values: CDR1 SGDLS, CDR2 YYNGEE. V shed 3 bases and J 7 bases; nucleotides not matched to a gene: 7. CDR3 size: 14 residues. The CDR3 DNA reads TGTGCCAGCAGCGCGACTAGCAAGTCGAATGAGCAGTTCTTC. Its translation is CASSATSKSNEQFF.

The chain combines TRBV4-2 with TRBJ2-5, with TRBD2 identical over 11 bases. Per the germline V gene, CDR1 is LGHNA and CDR2 is YNFKEQ. Trimming took 1 base from V and 4 from J; bases not matched to a gene: 8. This CDR3 is built from 17 residues. In nucleotides, the CDR3 is TGTGCCAGCAGCCAAGGAGGTCTAGCGGGGGGTTTAGAGACCCAGTACTTC. Its protein product is CASSQGGLAGGLETQYF.

The chain uses TRBV10-3 and TRBJ1-1; D may be TRBD1 (5 bases). Germline V gene lookup returns CDR1 ENHRY and CDR2 SYGVKD. This CDR3 has 18 amino acids. The V and J ends lost 0 bases and 0 bases respectively, with 17 bases between them. This CDR3 is CAISESRTTLFLNTEAFF. CDR3 sequence (DNA): TGTGCCATCAGTGAGTCAAGGACAACCCTATTCTTGAACACTGAAGCTTTCTTT.

J is TRBJ1-2 and V is TRBV27; D call uncertain. Deletions cut 6 bases from V and 2 bases from J, with 13 bases between. Germline V gene data show CDR1 as MNHEY and CDR2 as SMNVEV (reference sequence). The length of the CDR3 is 14 residues. CDR3 in amino acids: CASSPGDTNYGYTF. CDR3 sequence (DNA): TGTGCCAGCAGCCCGGGAGATACCAACTATGGCTACACCTTC.

This rearrangement joins TRBV15 to TRBJ1-4, with 10 bases aligning to TRBD1. Germline V gene sequence: CDR1 LNHNV, CDR2 YYDKDF (reference sequence). The trim removed 3 bases at V and 0 bases at J, leaving 4 bases unmatched. This CDR3 comprises 17 residues. The CDR3 loop reads CATSRRQGATTNEKLFF. For the CDR3, the DNA is TGTGCCACCAGCAGGCGACAGGGGGCTACAACTAATGAAAAACTGTTTTTT.

The count of this clone is one. Other nucleotide sequences from this sample produce the same CDR3. The CDR3: CAWSRGSQETQYF. The DNA of the CDR3 is TGTGCCTGGAGTCGGGGGTCACAAGAGACCCAGTACTTC. The chain carries TRBV30 and TRBJ2-5; perhaps TRBD2 as D (6 bases). Germline CDR1 and CDR2: GTSNPN and SVGIG (reference sequence). This CDR3 has 13 residues. The V gene lost 2 bases and the J gene lost 2 bases, with 9 bases spanning the gap.